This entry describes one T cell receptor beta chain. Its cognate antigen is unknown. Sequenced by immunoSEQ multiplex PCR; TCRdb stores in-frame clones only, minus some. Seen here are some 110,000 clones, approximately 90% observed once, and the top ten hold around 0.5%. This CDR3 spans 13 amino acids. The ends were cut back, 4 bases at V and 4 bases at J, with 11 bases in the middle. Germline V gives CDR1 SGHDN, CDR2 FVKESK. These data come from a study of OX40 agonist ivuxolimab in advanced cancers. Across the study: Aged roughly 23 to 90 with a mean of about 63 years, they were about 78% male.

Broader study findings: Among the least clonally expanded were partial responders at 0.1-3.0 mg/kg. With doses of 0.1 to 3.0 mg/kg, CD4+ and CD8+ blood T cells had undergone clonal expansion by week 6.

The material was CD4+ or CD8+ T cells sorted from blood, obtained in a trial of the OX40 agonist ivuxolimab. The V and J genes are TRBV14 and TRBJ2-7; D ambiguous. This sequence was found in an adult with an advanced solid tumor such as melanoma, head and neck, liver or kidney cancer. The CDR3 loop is CASSLHFFYEQYF. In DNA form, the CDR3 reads TGTGCCAGCAGCCTACACTTCTTTTACGAGCAGTACTTC.